In its sample, the clone carrying this T cell receptor (beta chain) was seen many times. Its antigen remains unknown. A single record per CDR3 protein comes from TCRdb applying MiXCR to the 5' RACE reads. The sample has about 460,000 distinct CDR3 sequences; 13% to 15% are singletons. The CDR3 is 15 amino acids. Germline V gene lookup returns CDR1 LGHDT and CDR2 YNNKEL (reference sequence). The V segment lost 1 base and the J segment 1 base; nucleotides outside the gene matches: 3. The data belong to a study of identical twins. Every donor was a healthy Caucasian. Findings and limits, study-wide: High-abundance cord blood beta clonotypes had fewer insertions; memory repertoires showed none. Twins shared out-of-frame alpha sequences with excess low generation probability.

The data were also submitted as part of a second study, on yellow fever vaccine responses in identical twins.

The TCR comes from a young woman in good health. Input material: CD4+ T cells sorted from blood. This chain connects TRBV3-1 to TRBJ2-7, with 8 bases matching TRBD2. Written as DNA, the CDR3 is TGTGCCAGCAGCCAAGGGAGCGGGAGTTCCTACGAGCAGTACTTC. This codes for CASSQGSGSSYEQYF.